Only one count was recorded for the clone carrying this T cell receptor (beta chain). Its antigen is unknown. Cell sorting via CD45RO/CCR7/CD25/CD127/CD95/CD27 was performed to obtain CD4+ naive, central memory, regulatory and stem cell-like memory cells. Expressed TCRB transcripts were sequenced, since all the RNA that had been isolated was reverse transcribed. The repertoire was sequenced with immunoSEQ multiplex PCR; TCRdb's copy has only in-frame clones and lacks some. The table has 200,000 to 250,000 clones, roughly two thirds seen once. These data belong to a study of beta chain features in type 1 diabetes. Study-wide points: The VDJ junctions of type 1 diabetes patients carried fewer insertions and more deletions.

The J segment lost 5 bases and the V segment lost 2 bases, leaving 4 bases of the junction unmatched. The CDR3 contains 14 residues. CDR1 is GTSNPN, CDR2 SVGIG, per germline (reference sequence). The source material was naive CD4+ T cells from blood. This sequence originates from a man younger than 45 in good health. J is TRBJ2-7 and V is TRBV30; 12 positions agree with TRBD1. This chain's CDR3 is CAWSWDRGLNEQYF. The CDR3 region has the DNA TGTGCCTGGAGTTGGGACAGGGGGCTAAACGAGCAGTACTTC.